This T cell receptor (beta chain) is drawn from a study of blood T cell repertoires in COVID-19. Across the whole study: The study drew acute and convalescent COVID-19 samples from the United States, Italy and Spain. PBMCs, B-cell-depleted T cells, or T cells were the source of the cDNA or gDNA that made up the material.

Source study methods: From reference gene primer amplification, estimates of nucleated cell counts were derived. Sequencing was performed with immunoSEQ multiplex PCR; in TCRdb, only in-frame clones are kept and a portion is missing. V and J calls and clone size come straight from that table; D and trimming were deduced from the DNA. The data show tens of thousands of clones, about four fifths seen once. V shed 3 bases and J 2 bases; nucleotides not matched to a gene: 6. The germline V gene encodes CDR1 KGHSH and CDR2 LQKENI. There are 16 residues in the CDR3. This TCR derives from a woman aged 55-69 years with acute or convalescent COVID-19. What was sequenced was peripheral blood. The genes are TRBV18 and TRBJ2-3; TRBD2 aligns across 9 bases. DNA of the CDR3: TGTGCCAGCTCACCCACTCAGCGGGGGGTCACAGATACGCAGTATTTT. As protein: CASSPTQRGVTDTQYF.